This T cell receptor beta chain comes out of a study of T-cell memory formation after mild COVID-19. Study summary: TCR clusters largely stayed donor specific.

Study-level findings and limits: Pre-infection memory already had some responding clones, implying cross-reactive memory joined.

A 5'RACE reaction primed in the constant segment made cDNA libraries of TCR alpha and TCR beta, and these carried sample barcodes and UMIs. One entry per CDR3 protein, called by TCRdb with MiXCR from the 5' RACE reads. This table has some 120,000 distinct CDR3 sequences, over 15% appearing once. Trimming removed 5 bases from V and 6 bases from J, with 17 bases in between. The CDR3 runs to 14 residues. CDR1 and CDR2 from the germline V gene are SGHVS and FQNEAQ. Turning to this clonotype: Its cognate antigen is unknown.

The sequencing sample was made of PBMCs or a T cell subset sorted from them (not recorded which). The sequence came from a man aged 18 to 29 who had mild COVID-19 (a few samples of this study predate the infection). Cell type and time point are not known. The chain employs TRBV7-8 and TRBJ2-7, with D tentatively TRBD1 (6 bases). As DNA, the CDR3 is TGTGCCAGCAGCCCAGGGACACCACTCTCCGAGCAGTACTTC. It codes for CASSPGTPLSEQYF.